Below, 30 T cell receptor beta chains from the same sample are listed, as sequenced in a study of OX40 agonist ivuxolimab in advanced cancers. The method was immunoSEQ multiplex PCR; TCRdb's version includes in-frame clones alone and lacks a portion of them. The sample records over 70,000 clones, around 90% being singletons. The sample here was CD4+ or CD8+ T cells sorted from blood, taken in a trial of the OX40 agonist ivuxolimab. The receptors here all came from an adult with an advanced solid tumor such as melanoma, head and neck, liver or kidney cancer.

The chain carries TRBV4-1 and TRBJ2-7; D gene uncertain. With 1 base removed from V and 2 bases from J, the gap between germline ends came to 9 bases. In germline, CDR1 is MGHRA, CDR2 YSYEKL. This CDR3 region has 14 residues. The CDR3 loop is CASSQVTDAYEQYF. The CDR3 nucleotides are TGCGCCAGCAGCCAAGTAACGGACGCCTACGAGCAGTACTTC.

J is TRBJ1-2 and V is TRBV7-9, with D unresolved. Germline V gene lookup returns CDR1 SEHNR and CDR2 FQNEAQ (reference sequence). CDR3 length equals 13 residues. V lost 1 base and J lost 2, with 5 bases in between. The CDR3 DNA is TGTGCCAGCAGCTTAGGCACCAACTATGGCTACACCTTC. As protein: CASSLGTNYGYTF.

The J gene is TRBJ1-1, the V gene TRBV5-6; TRBD1 is a possible D gene (5 bases). Germline V gene sequence: CDR1 SGHDT, CDR2 YYEEEE. The CDR3 is 17 residues long. V gave up 1 base and J gave up 0 bases, with 16 bases separating them. Here the CDR3 reads CASSLSRGPRLNTEAFF. The CDR3 DNA reads TGTGCCAGCAGCTTGTCAAGGGGACCCCGGCTGAACACTGAAGCTTTCTTT.

This rearrangement joins TRBV28 to TRBJ1-1; no reliable D call. Germline V gives CDR1 MDHEN, CDR2 SYDVKM. CDR3 length: 14 residues. V lost 6 bases to trimming and J lost 8 bases, with 19 bases between them. In DNA, the CDR3 is TGTGCCAGCAGCCCTCTGGTAAGGAGAGGAGAAGCTTTCTTT. Encoded protein: CASSPLVRRGEAFF. Full variable domain (remainder filled in from reference TRBV28 and TRBJ1-1): DVKVTQSSRYLVKRTGEKVFLECVQDMDHENMFWYRQDPGLGLRLIYFSYDVKMKEKGDIPEGYSVSREKKERFSLILESASTNQTSMYLCASSPLVRRGEAFFGQGTRLTVV.

This chain links TRBV9 with TRBJ1-3; D is unclear. V was cut by 0 bases and J by 1 base, with 8 bases left in between. CDR1 and CDR2 from the germline V gene are SGDLS and YYNGEE. CDR3 length equals 15 residues. The CDR3 spells CASSVDTDSGNTIYF. The CDR3 DNA is TGTGCCAGCAGCGTAGATACGGATTCTGGAAACACCATATATTTT.

The chain couples TRBV10-2 to TRBJ2-7; 10 positions match TRBD2. V gave up 7 bases and J gave up 3 bases; unmatched junction bases: 9. Looked up from germline, CDR1 is WSHSY and CDR2 is SAAADI. The CDR3 consists of 15 residues. The CDR3 DNA is TGCGCCAGCAAGGTCGGTAGCGGGAGGATCTACGAGCAGTACTTC. Translation gives CASKVGSGRIYEQYF.

This rearrangement joins TRBV4-1 to TRBJ2-7; D is unclear. Germline assignment: CDR1 MGHRA and CDR2 YSYEKL. This CDR3 contains 11 residues. Trimming left V 4 bases short and J 3 bases short, with 4 bases between. The CDR3 here is CASSRGYEQYF. CDR3 DNA: TGCGCCAGCAGCCGCGGCTACGAGCAGTACTTC.

This chain joins TRBV29-1 and TRBJ1-4, with D perhaps matching TRBD1 (5 bases). V was pared by 1 base and J by 5 bases, with 11 bases between. Per the germline V gene, CDR1 is SQVTM and CDR2 is ANQGSEA. The CDR3 consists of 14 residues. Here the CDR3 DNA reads TGCAGCGTTGAAGTGGGGGGAGGAAATGAAAAACTGTTTTTT. Translating gives CSVEVGGGNEKLFF. Looking up the rest from reference TRBV29-1 and TRBJ1-4 gives the full variable domain: SAVISQKPSRDICQRGTSLTIQCQVDSQVTMMFWYRQQPGQSLTLIATANQGSEATYESGFVIDKFPISRPNLTFSTLTVSNMSPEDSSIYLCSVEVGGGNEKLFFGSGTQLSVL.

V and J are TRBV5-4 and TRBJ2-1; D is unresolved. The CDR3 sequence is 15 residues long. Between the trimmed V and J ends, which lost 0 bases and 0 bases, there was a span of 7 bases. Germline loops: CDR1 SGHNT, CDR2 YYREEE (reference sequence). CDR3: CASSLGYISYNEQFF. CDR3 coding DNA: TGTGCCAGCAGCTTGGGGTACATCTCCTACAATGAGCAGTTCTTC.

The chain carries TRBV9 and TRBJ1-2; D is possibly TRBD1 (5 bases). Trimming removed 4 bases from V and 4 bases from J, with 17 bases in between. The CDR3 loop spans 15 amino acids. Per germline, CDR1 SGDLS and CDR2 YYNGEE. CDR3 protein: CASSPRGAGLYGYTF. Here the CDR3 DNA reads TGTGCCAGCAGCCCCCGTGGGGCGGGGCTCTATGGCTACACCTTC. Full variable domain (rest looked up from reference TRBV9 and TRBJ1-2): DSGVTQTPKHLITATGQRVTLRCSPRSGDLSVYWYQQSLDQGLQFLIQYYNGEERAKGNILERFSAQQFPDLHSELNLSSLELGDSALYFCASSPRGAGLYGYTFGSGTRLTVV.

The rearrangement joins TRBV10-3 to TRBJ2-5, with D perhaps TRBD2 (5 bases). The J call is in doubt because the DNA end fits TRBJ2-7 better. CDR1 ENHRY and CDR2 SYGVKD come from the germline V gene. The CDR3 is made up of 14 amino acids. In nucleotides, the CDR3 is TGTGCCATCAGTGATTCCGACTACTCCTACGAGCAGTACTTC. Protein product: CAISDSDYSYEQYF.

The CDR3 bases are TGCGCCAGCAGCCAAGACTTTCTTACATGGGGGGAGCTGTTTTTT. Protein product: CASSQDFLTWGELFF. The chain links TRBV4-1 to TRBJ2-2, with D unclear. CDR1 and CDR2 from the germline V gene are MGHRA and YSYEKL. The CDR3 covers 15 residues. V lost 0 bases to trimming and J lost 8 bases, with 13 bases between them.

The chain combines TRBV4-1 with TRBJ2-3, with D perhaps assigned TRBD1 or TRBD2 (6 bases each). Germline V lookup: CDR1 MGHRA, CDR2 YSYEKL. V was pared by 4 bases and J by 1 base, with 15 bases between. This CDR3 has 16 amino acids. In DNA, the CDR3 is TGCGCCAGCAGCCGACAGGAGGGCCTGGGCACAGATACGCAGTATTTT. As protein: CASSRQEGLGTDTQYF.

The CDR3 is CASSYLTAYEQYF. The CDR3 DNA follows: TGTGCCAGCAGTTACTTAACAGCATACGAGCAGTACTTC. The chain combines TRBV6-5 with TRBJ2-7; D gene unclear. Trimming pared 1 base from V and 4 bases from J, leaving 8 bases between. CDR3 length equals 13 residues. The germline V gene has CDR1 MNHEY and CDR2 SVGAGI.

The V and J genes are TRBV7-2 and TRBJ2-7; TRBD2 aligns across 11 bases. V gave up 0 bases and J gave up 8 bases; unmatched junction bases: 6. Per the germline V gene, CDR1 is SGHTA and CDR2 is FQGNSA. The CDR3 is made up of 15 amino acids. The CDR3 is CASSLALAGGTKQYF. The DNA for the CDR3 is TGTGCCAGCAGCTTAGCGCTAGCGGGAGGTACTAAGCAGTACTTC.

The chain uses TRBV7-9 and TRBJ2-7, with D hard to call. V was trimmed by 3 bases and J by 6 bases, leaving 6 bases between them. CDR3 length: 11 amino acids. CDR1 and CDR2 from the germline V gene are SEHNR and FQNEAQ (reference sequence). Written as DNA, the CDR3 is TGTGCCAGCAGCTTCCAAACCGAGCAGTACTTC. Translated: CASSFQTEQYF.

The V gene is TRBV7-9, the J gene TRBJ2-1; TRBD1 matches at 10 bases. V lost 6 bases to trimming and J lost 10 bases; unmatched junction nucleotides: 6. This CDR3 region has 13 residues. The germline gives CDR1 SEHNR, CDR2 FQNEAQ (reference sequence). This CDR3 reads CASRPGTGVEQFF. Here the CDR3 DNA reads TGTGCCAGCAGACCCGGGACAGGGGTCGAGCAGTTCTTC.

The table lists this clone with a count of one. CDR3 DNA sequence: TGTGCCAGCAGCCCATCTAGCGTAGCCTACAATGAGCAGTTCTTC. This translates into CASSPSSVAYNEQFF. V gene TRBV7-6 combines with J gene TRBJ2-1, with a possible D match to TRBD2 (6 bases). CDR1 and CDR2 (germline): SGHVS, FNYEAQ. The CDR3 has 15 amino acids. The ends were cut back, 5 bases at V and 2 bases at J, with 13 bases in the middle.

V and J are TRBV7-9 and TRBJ1-5, with D hard to call. Trimming pared 5 bases from V and 5 bases from J, leaving 7 bases between. In germline, CDR1 is SEHNR, CDR2 FQNEAQ (reference sequence). The CDR3 totals 12 residues. CDR3 nucleotides: TGTGCCAGCAGCGGGCCCGATCAGCCCCAGCATTTT. It codes for CASSGPDQPQHF.

V is TRBV11-3 and J is TRBJ2-5; 7 bases match TRBD1. V lost 4 bases, J lost 1 base, and 3 bases stayed unmatched. CDR1 is SGHNT, CDR2 YENEEA, per germline. The CDR3 covers 14 residues. CDR3 amino acids: CASSYTGAQETQYF. CDR3 DNA sequence: TGTGCCAGCAGCTACACAGGGGCCCAAGAGACCCAGTACTTC.

The chain combines TRBV5-4 with TRBJ2-1; D is perhaps TRBD1 (6 bases). Germline CDR1 reads SGHNT; CDR2 reads YYREEE (reference sequence). This CDR3 is built from 13 residues. V was cut by 4 bases and J by 9 bases, with 14 bases left in between. The CDR3 bases are TGTGCCAGCAGCCTGAGGGGGTATGCTGAGCAGTTCTTC. Translated: CASSLRGYAEQFF.

V usage is TRBV28 and J usage is TRBJ2-3; no clear D. V was cut by 8 bases and J by 0 bases, with 12 bases left in between. Germline CDR1 and CDR2: MDHEN and SYDVKM. The length of the CDR3 is 14 residues. In nucleotides, the CDR3 is TGTGCCAGCGGAAGTTCCGGGAGCACAGATACGCAGTATTTT. It is translated as CASGSSGSTDTQYF.

The chain links TRBV5-6 to TRBJ2-2; D unresolved. Trimming pared 4 bases from V and 0 bases from J, leaving 10 bases between. The CDR3 runs to 15 residues. Looked up from germline, CDR1 is SGHDT and CDR2 is YYEEEE. The CDR3 DNA reads TGTGCCAGCAGCCTCTTGAGCGCGAACACCGGGGAGCTGTTTTTT. Its translation is CASSLLSANTGELFF.

The V call is TRBV19, the J call TRBJ2-1, with 11 bases lining up with TRBD2. This CDR3 is 19 amino acids long. CDR1 and CDR2 (germline): LNHDA, SQIVND (reference sequence). Trimming took 3 bases from V and 9 from J; bases not matched to a gene: 19. The CDR3 protein is CASSMFGTGMIAGGGEQFF. CDR3 bases: TGTGCCAGTAGTATGTTTGGGACAGGGATGATAGCGGGAGGGGGTGAGCAGTTCTTC. Looking up the rest from reference TRBV19 and TRBJ2-1 gives the full variable domain: DGGITQSPKYLFRKEGQNVTLSCEQNLNHDAMYWYRQDPGQGLRLIYYSQIVNDFQKGDIAEGYSVSREKKESFPLTVTSAQKNPTAFYLCASSMFGTGMIAGGGEQFFGPGTRLTVL.

The V gene is TRBV9, the J gene TRBJ1-1, with a possible D match to TRBD1 (5 bases). V gave up 2 bases and J gave up 5 bases, with 13 bases separating them. The germline CDR1 and CDR2 sequences are SGDLS and YYNGEE. The CDR3 loop spans 14 amino acids. CDR3 DNA sequence: TGTGCCAGCAGCGTCATGGGGGAAGTAACTGAAGCTTTCTTT. This gives the protein CASSVMGEVTEAFF.

The chain recombines TRBV7-8 with TRBJ2-3; 9 bases agree with TRBD2. The V and J ends lost 8 bases and 0 bases, in that order; junction bases with no gene match: 3. The germline V gene has CDR1 SGHVS and CDR2 FQNEAQ. The length of the CDR3 is 14 residues. The chain's CDR3 is CASVTSGSTDTQYF. As DNA, the CDR3 is TGTGCCAGCGTCACTAGCGGGAGCACAGATACGCAGTATTTT.

The gene calls are TRBV6-4 and TRBJ2-3; 10 bases align to TRBD2. Germline V gives CDR1 MRHNA, CDR2 SNTAGT. The CDR3 contains 15 residues. Trimming took 6 bases from V and 2 from J; bases not matched to a gene: 5. The CDR3 sequence: CASRSLAGTTDTQYF. CDR3 bases: TGTGCCAGCAGATCACTAGCGGGGACCACAGATACGCAGTATTTT.

The chain joins TRBV9 to TRBJ2-7; TRBD2 matches at 7 bases. The germline gives CDR1 SGDLS, CDR2 YYNGEE. The CDR3 runs 15 residues. With 4 bases clipped from V and 3 bases from J, the junction kept 10 bases outside the gene matches. The CDR3 region has the DNA TGTGCCAGCAGCCCCCAGGCTAGCGGTAGCTACGAGCAGTACTTC. Translation gives CASSPQASGSYEQYF.

The chain uses TRBV5-1 and TRBJ2-7, with D maybe TRBD1 (6 bases). Trimming took 4 bases from V and 1 from J, leaving 9 bases between them. Germline values: CDR1 SGHRS, CDR2 YFSETQ. There are 13 residues in the CDR3. CDR3 coding DNA: TGCGCCAGCAGCAGAACAGGGTCCTACGAGCAGTACTTC. Protein: CASSRTGSYEQYF.

The rearrangement joins TRBV18 to TRBJ2-7, with D perhaps TRBD2 (5 bases). Trimming removed 4 bases from V and 0 bases from J, with 10 bases in between. This CDR3 has 14 residues. Germline-derived CDR1 and CDR2 are KGHSH and LQKENI. DNA for the CDR3: TGTGCCAGCTCACTAGCGAAAAGCTCCTACGAGCAGTACTTC. Its protein product is CASSLAKSSYEQYF.